Shown below are 28 T cell receptor beta chains from a single sample sequenced in a study of blood T cell repertoires in COVID-19 (dated by TCRdb to the early 2020s). Library prep was done by the immunoSEQ multiplex PCR assay. The source is immuneACCESS, and TCRdb retained only in-frame sequences with V and J called. Part of the clones is not carried over; for the studies checked, unresolved V genes explain less than half of this, and the remainder is unexplained. The sample table records 40,000 to 50,000 clones; about 82% of these occur just once. The top ten constitute around 64% of the sample. Sequencing was carried out using peripheral blood. The receptors derive from a man between 65 and 85 years old with acute or convalescent COVID-19.

About this clone: This sample also contains other DNA sequences that code for the same CDR3. The gene calls are TRBV3-1 (or the pseudogene TRBV3-2) and TRBJ1-5; no definite D call. CDR1 LGHDT and CDR2 YNNKEL come from the germline V gene (reference sequence). This CDR3 has 13 amino acids. Between the trimmed V and J ends, which lost 0 bases and 4 bases, there was a span of 4 bases. The CDR3 sequence is CASSQDPNQPQHF. The CDR3 coding sequence is TGTGCCAGCAGCCAAGACCCTAATCAGCCCCAGCATTTT.

The CDR3: CASSPRTGMNTGELFF. The DNA for the CDR3 is TGTGCCAGCTCACCAAGGACAGGGATGAACACCGGGGAGCTGTTTTTT. The chain couples TRBV18 to TRBJ2-2; TRBD1 matches at 8 bases. V trimming: 2 bases; J trimming: 1 base; junction bases outside the gene matches: 3. Germline values: CDR1 KGHSH, CDR2 LQKENI. The CDR3 has 16 residues.

This sequence joins TRBV3-1 (or the pseudogene TRBV3-2) and TRBJ1-1; a possible D gene is TRBD1 (5 bases). The germline V gene encodes CDR1 LGHDT and CDR2 YNNKEL (reference sequence). The CDR3 consists of 14 residues. Trimming removed 1 base from V and 6 bases from J, with 12 bases in between. CDR3 loop: CASSQGRGEAEAFF. The CDR3 DNA sequence: TGTGCCAGCAGCCAAGGGCGGGGGGAAGCTGAAGCTTTCTTT.

The chain uses TRBV19 and TRBJ1-1; D unclear. CDR1 and CDR2 from the germline V gene are LNHDA and SQIVND (reference sequence). CDR3 length: 15 residues. Trimming stripped 5 bases from V and 5 bases from J, with 18 bases between. The CDR3 protein is CASSPREGSGTEAFF. As DNA, the CDR3 is TGTGCCAGTAGTCCACGGGAAGGGTCAGGAACTGAAGCTTTCTTT.

This clone was recorded a few times. The rearrangement joins TRBV11-2 to TRBJ1-2; D perhaps matches TRBD1 (5 bases). This CDR3 is 15 amino acids long. Trimming stripped 5 bases from V and 4 bases from J, with 17 bases between. Looked up from germline, CDR1 is SGHAT and CDR2 is FQNNGV. Written as DNA, the CDR3 is TGTGCCAGCAGCCCCGACTATCGGGGGACCTATGGCTACACCTTC. It is translated as CASSPDYRGTYGYTF.

This sequence joins TRBV30 and TRBJ1-3, with 7 bases matching TRBD1. V gave up 3 bases and J gave up 4 bases; unmatched junction bases: 6. The CDR3 has 14 residues. Germline V gives CDR1 GTSNPN, CDR2 SVGIG (reference sequence). The CDR3 protein is CAWSQGDPGNTIYF. The CDR3 DNA reads as TGTGCCTGGAGCCAGGGGGACCCCGGAAACACCATATATTTT.

This chain connects TRBV7-3 to TRBJ2-2; D uncertain. V was clipped by 7 bases and J by 7 bases, with 13 bases between them. CDR1 SGHTA and CDR2 FQGTGA come from the germline V gene. This CDR3 has 13 residues. In nucleotides, the CDR3 is TGTGCCAGCACAGGCATTATAGGCGGGGAGCTGTTTTTT. Translating it yields CASTGIIGGELFF. The variable domain in full, with the rest retrieved from reference TRBV7-3 and TRBJ2-2, is GAGVSQTPSNKVTEKGKYVELRCDPISGHTALYWYRQSLGQGPEFLIYFQGTGAADDSGLPNDRFFAVRPEGSVSTLKIQRTERGDSAVYLCASTGIIGGELFFGEGSRLTVL.

The rearrangement links TRBV4-1 to TRBJ1-6; the D gene is possibly TRBD1 (5 bases). The V end lost 1 base, the J end lost 2 bases, and 15 bases lay between the germline ends. The CDR3 spans 18 residues. CDR1 and CDR2 (germline): MGHRA, YSYEKL. As DNA, the CDR3 is TGCGCCAGCAGCCAAGCGGTGGGCAGGGTGCCCTATAATTCACCCCTCCACTTT. This codes for CASSQAVGRVPYNSPLHF.

This clone was picked up a small number of times. The rearrangement links TRBV18 to TRBJ1-2; TRBD1 aligns across 9 bases. Per germline, CDR1 KGHSH and CDR2 LQKENI. This CDR3 is 14 amino acids long. J lost 2 bases, V lost 4 bases, and 2 bases had no gene match. The CDR3 DNA reads TGTGCCAGCTCACGAGACAGGGGGAACTATGGCTACACCTTC. Translating gives CASSRDRGNYGYTF.

CDR3 in DNA: TGTGCCAGCAGTTCCTCGACTAGCGGGGGCCACAGAGGGCAGTTCTTC. It specifies CASSSSTSGGHRGQFF. This chain joins TRBV2 and TRBJ2-1, with 12 nucleotides matching TRBD2. V lost 5 bases, J lost 12 bases, and 14 bases stayed unmatched. This CDR3 is built from 16 residues. From germline, CDR1 is SNHLY and CDR2 FYNNEI.

V gene TRBV3-1 (or the pseudogene TRBV3-2) combines with J gene TRBJ1-1; 7 bases are shared with TRBD1. V gave up 3 bases and J gave up 9 bases; unmatched junction bases: 4. Germline CDR1 reads LGHDT; CDR2 reads YNNKEL (reference sequence). The CDR3 consists of 12 residues. The CDR3 spells CASSHRDRQAFF. In DNA form, the CDR3 reads TGTGCCAGCAGCCACCGGGACAGACAAGCTTTCTTT.

The CDR3 reads CASSLTAGNTIYF. The CDR3 nucleotides are TGTGCCAGCAGCTTGACAGCCGGAAACACCATATATTTT. The chain has TRBV5-6 and TRBJ1-3; no definite D call. The V and J ends lost 1 base and 4 bases respectively, with 6 bases between them. The CDR3 runs to 13 residues. The germline gives CDR1 SGHDT, CDR2 YYEEEE.

J is TRBJ1-5 and V is TRBV3-1 (or the pseudogene TRBV3-2), with D perhaps TRBD1 (5 bases). Per the germline V gene, CDR1 is LGHDT and CDR2 is YNNKEL (reference sequence). Between the trimmed V and J ends, which lost 0 bases and 1 base, there was a span of 13 bases. The CDR3 contains 17 residues. The CDR3 sequence is CASSQDLLDKSNQPQHF. DNA of the CDR3: TGTGCCAGCAGCCAAGATCTCTTGGACAAGAGCAATCAGCCCCAGCATTTT.

This chain uses TRBV2 with TRBJ2-1; D not resolved. CDR3 length equals 12 residues. Trimming stripped 1 base from V and 6 bases from J, with 4 bases between. Germline V gene lookup returns CDR1 SNHLY and CDR2 FYNNEI. The DNA of the CDR3 is TGTGCCAGCAGTGAAGTCTTCAATGAGCAGTTCTTC. Translated: CASSEVFNEQFF.

The genes are TRBV6-5 and TRBJ2-3; 7 nucleotides match TRBD2. The CDR3 totals 15 residues. Trimming removed 4 bases from V and 2 bases from J; junction bases left unmatched: 6. Germline CDR1 MNHEY, CDR2 SVGAGI. CDR3 coding DNA: TGTGCCAGCAGTTCCGGGGGGATCAACACAGATACGCAGTATTTT. Protein sequence: CASSSGGINTDTQYF.

The V call is TRBV5-4, the J call TRBJ2-7, with TRBD2 identical over 12 bases. Germline CDR1 SGHNT, CDR2 YYREEE (reference sequence). Trimming cost V 9 bases and J 3 bases; bases outside gene matches: 4. This CDR3 is 13 amino acids long. The CDR3 spells CATGLAGIYEQYF. The CDR3 coding sequence is TGTGCCACCGGACTAGCGGGGATCTACGAGCAGTACTTC.

The V gene is TRBV30, the J gene TRBJ2-7, with D possibly TRBD2 on 6 matching bases. Deletions cut 7 bases from V and 0 bases from J, with 10 bases between. Per germline, CDR1 GTSNPN and CDR2 SVGIG (reference sequence). The CDR3 is 12 residues long. The chain's CDR3 is CALGRSSYEQYF. CDR3 DNA sequence: TGTGCCTTGGGGAGGAGCTCCTACGAGCAGTACTTC.

This sequence joins TRBV5-1 and TRBJ1-4; 8 bases are a match to TRBD1. With V trimmed by 4 bases and J by 3 bases, 8 bases remained unmatched. The germline CDR1 and CDR2 sequences are SGHRS and YFSETQ. The CDR3 has 16 amino acids. The chain's CDR3 is CASSTLGGQANEKLFF. In DNA form, the CDR3 reads TGCGCCAGCAGCACCCTCGGGGGACAGGCTAATGAAAAACTGTTTTTT. The whole variable domain, remainder taken from reference TRBV5-1 and TRBJ1-4, is KAGVTQTPRYLIKTRGQQVTLSCSPISGHRSVSWYQQTPGQGLQFLFEYFSETQRNKGNFPGRFSGRQFSNSRSEMNVSTLELGDSALYLCASSTLGGQANEKLFFGSGTQLSVL.

V usage is TRBV6-1 and J usage is TRBJ1-2; no clear D gene. The V and J ends lost 2 bases and 8 bases respectively, with 24 bases between them. The CDR3 is made up of 17 amino acids. Looked up from germline, CDR1 is MNHNS and CDR2 is SASEGT. In DNA form, the CDR3 reads TGTGCCAGCAGTGAATATCGGGTTGGTACCCCGCTTAAGGGCTACACCTTC. This translates into CASSEYRVGTPLKGYTF.

V is TRBV19 and J is TRBJ1-4, with D possibly being TRBD1 (6 bases). The CDR3 is 13 residues long. Germline V gene data show CDR1 as LNHDA and CDR2 as SQIVND (reference sequence). Between the trimmed V and J ends, which lost 4 bases and 9 bases, there was a span of 12 bases. The CDR3 nucleotides are TGTGCCAGTAGTAACGGGACACTTAAAAAACTGTTTTTT. It specifies CASSNGTLKKLFF.

The chain is built from TRBV4-3 and TRBJ2-2; 8 bases line up with TRBD1. Germline values: CDR1 LGHNA, CDR2 YSLEER. The CDR3 is made up of 15 amino acids. J was trimmed by 5 bases and V by 1 base; bases with no gene match: 3. CDR3 region: CASSQATGGTGELFF. CDR3 in DNA: TGCGCCAGCAGCCAAGCTACAGGGGGTACCGGGGAGCTGTTTTTT.

Notes on this clone: Its ends do not fully match the called genes, so a read error is possible. This chain joins TRBV14 and TRBJ1-6; a weak D match, TRBD1 (5 bases). Germline V CDR1 and CDR2: SGHDN, FVKESK. The CDR3 totals 16 residues. CDR3 in amino acids: CASSHRRDSYNSPLHF. The CDR3 coding sequence is TGTGCCAGCAGCCATCGCCGGGACTCCTATAATTCCCCCCTCCACTTT.

The rearrangement joins TRBV18 to TRBJ2-7, with D maybe TRBD1 (5 bases). Looked up from germline, CDR1 is KGHSH and CDR2 is LQKENI. Trimming left V 5 bases short and J 4 bases short, with 15 bases between. The CDR3 sequence is 14 residues long. The CDR3 here is CASSKAGKPYEQYF. The CDR3 nucleotides are TGTGCCAGCTCAAAGGCAGGGAAACCATACGAGCAGTACTTC.

The rearrangement links TRBV28 to TRBJ2-1; D is possibly TRBD1 (5 bases). From germline, CDR1 is MDHEN and CDR2 SYDVKM. This CDR3 spans 14 amino acids. V was clipped by 3 bases and J by 6 bases, with 12 bases between them. The CDR3 sequence is CASSFAGLTNEQFF. For the CDR3, the DNA is TGTGCCAGCAGTTTCGCAGGGTTAACCAATGAGCAGTTCTTC.

The chain carries TRBV28 and TRBJ1-1; 9 bases align to TRBD1. J was trimmed by 1 base and V by 7 bases; bases with no gene match: 10. Germline V gene data show CDR1 as MDHEN and CDR2 as SYDVKM. The CDR3 totals 16 residues. CDR3 coding DNA: TGTGCCAGCACCATACAGGGGGCGCCCCGGAACACTGAAGCTTTCTTT. Residues: CASTIQGAPRNTEAFF.

The rearrangement joins TRBV11-3 to TRBJ2-7; 11 bases match TRBD2. The CDR3 is made up of 14 amino acids. CDR1 is SGHNT and CDR2 is YENEEA in the germline V gene. The J segment lost 4 bases and the V segment lost 4 bases, leaving 3 bases of the junction unmatched. CDR3 protein: CASSSGLAGYEQYF. In nucleotides, the CDR3 is TGTGCCAGCAGCTCCGGACTAGCGGGTTACGAGCAGTACTTC.

The CDR3 DNA reads as TGTGCCAGCAGCTTAGGACCAGGGCACTCTGGAAACACCATATATTTT. As protein: CASSLGPGHSGNTIYF. The genes are TRBV7-2 and TRBJ1-3; the D gene is possibly TRBD1 (5 bases). With 1 base removed from V and 0 bases from J, the gap between germline ends came to 10 bases. The CDR3 totals 16 residues. Looked up from germline, CDR1 is SGHTA and CDR2 is FQGNSA.

The gene calls are TRBV28 and TRBJ2-1; TRBD1 matches 10 bases. V was clipped by 6 bases and J by 10 bases; unmatched bases: 12. Germline V CDR1 and CDR2: MDHEN, SYDVKM. CDR3 size: 15 residues. The CDR3 spells CASSPPGTGAYEQFF. The CDR3 DNA is TGTGCCAGCAGCCCTCCGGGGACAGGGGCGTACGAGCAGTTCTTC.